The entry that follows covers one T cell receptor (beta chain) sequence. Sequenced by immunoSEQ multiplex PCR; TCRdb stores in-frame clones only, minus some. Among around 300,000 clones listed, around 88% were seen once. The treatment was: 19 received Ad26.COV2.S at low or high dose, single or two shots; about 5 received placebo; per-sample allocation not given. Sampling happened 63 days after the first vaccine or placebo injection. The source of the sample is a study of Ad26.COV2.S vaccination and SARS-CoV-2 variants. Study-wide background: Participants got Ad26.COV2.S intramuscularly, once or twice 56 days apart.

Between the trimmed V and J ends, which lost 0 bases and 0 bases, there was a span of 10 bases. The CDR3 is made up of 16 amino acids. Germline lookup yields CDR1 SGHRS and CDR2 YFSETQ. Sequences were derived from peripheral blood, sampled in a trial of Ad26.COV2.S vaccine versus placebo. The chain uses TRBV5-1 and TRBJ1-3; D not resolved. The source is a person aged 18-60 years who received the Ad26.COV2.S COVID-19 vaccine or a placebo. The CDR3 loop reads CASSLVSPSSGNTIYF. Written as DNA, the CDR3 is TGCGCCAGCAGCTTGGTTTCACCGAGCTCTGGAAACACCATATATTTT. Full variable domain (remainder filled in from reference TRBV5-1 and TRBJ1-3): KAGVTQTPRYLIKTRGQQVTLSCSPISGHRSVSWYQQTPGQGLQFLFEYFSETQRNKGNFPGRFSGRQFSNSRSEMNVSTLELGDSALYLCASSLVSPSSGNTIYFGEGSWLTVV.